These T cell receptor beta chains were read from a single sample in a study of Ad26.COV2.S vaccination and SARS-CoV-2 variants. Data came from immunoSEQ multiplex PCR; TCRdb stores just in-frame clones and leaves some out. The table shows 450,000 to 550,000 clones, with roughly nine tenths occurring only once. This sample comprised peripheral blood, obtained in a trial of Ad26.COV2.S vaccine versus placebo. These receptors were collected from a person aged 18-65 years who received the Ad26.COV2.S COVID-19 vaccine or a placebo. The CDR3 runs from the conserved cysteine through the conserved F or W. D genes are given only for firm matches. Only some rows state a clone size, as once, few, many or a class for expanded clones.

j_call d_call cdr3_length clone_size v_call cdr3_aa cdr3_nt
TRBJ2-6 NA 16 NA TRBV18 CASSPASHSGANVLTF TGTGCCAGCTCACCAGCTTCCCACTCTGGGGCCAACGTCCTGACTTTC
TRBJ2-6 NA 15 NA TRBV27 CASSLVGSGANVLTF TGTGCCAGCAGTTTAGTAGGATCTGGGGCCAACGTCCTGACTTTC
TRBJ2-5 NA 11 NA TRBV24-1 CATSLGETQYF TGTGCCACCTCCCTGGGAGAGACCCAGTACTTC
TRBJ1-1 TRBD1 15 NA TRBV5-4 CASSFPTGQDTEAFF TGTGCCAGCAGCTTTCCGACAGGGCAGGACACTGAAGCTTTCTTT
TRBJ2-7 TRBD2 16 few TRBV18 CASSLASGALSYEQYF TGTGCCAGCTCACTAGCTAGCGGGGCCCTCTCCTACGAGCAGTACTTC
TRBJ2-2 NA 12 NA TRBV18 CASSPRTGELFF TGTGCCAGCTCACCAAGGACCGGGGAGCTGTTTTTT
TRBJ2-1 NA 15 NA TRBV24-1 CATSDLHGRGDEQFF TGTGCCACCAGTGATTTGCACGGGAGAGGTGATGAGCAGTTCTTC
TRBJ1-5 TRBD1 13 NA TRBV7-9 CASSSQGNQPQHF TGTGCCAGCAGCTCACAGGGGAATCAGCCCCAGCATTTT
TRBJ2-1 NA 11 NA TRBV29-1 CSVGGINEQFF TGCAGCGTTGGCGGGATAAATGAGCAGTTCTTC
TRBJ2-7 NA 15 NA TRBV28 CASSLWADFSYEQYF TGTGCCAGCAGTTTATGGGCAGACTTTTCGTACGAGCAGTACTTC
TRBJ1-5 NA 12 NA TRBV28 CASSLIYQPQHF TGTGCCAGCAGTTTAATATATCAGCCCCAGCATTTT
TRBJ2-3 TRBD2 19 NA TRBV3-1/TRBV3-2 CASSQLYLSSGGTADTQYF TGTGCCAGCAGCCAGCTATACCTATCTAGCGGAGGGACCGCAGATACGCAGTATTTT
TRBJ2-7 TRBD1 14 NA TRBV7-2 CASSDDRDSYEQYF TGTGCCAGCAGCGACGACCGGGACAGCTACGAGCAGTACTTC
TRBJ2-7 TRBD2 16 NA TRBV5-6 CASSLAGGHRSYEQYF TGTGCCAGCAGCTTGGCGGGGGGGCATCGTTCCTACGAGCAGTACTTC
TRBJ1-4 NA 14 NA TRBV9 CASSVAPLEEKLFF TGTGCCAGCAGCGTAGCCCCATTAGAAGAAAAACTGTTTTTT
TRBJ2-2 TRBD1 18 NA TRBV5-1 CASSLQGGGNRDTGELFF TGCGCCAGCAGCTTACAAGGGGGCGGAAACCGTGACACCGGGGAGCTGTTTTTT
TRBJ2-1 NA 15 once TRBV4-1 CASSLRWGVNNEQFF TGCGCCAGCAGCCTCCGGTGGGGGGTAAACAATGAGCAGTTCTTC
TRBJ2-7 TRBD1 17 few TRBV5-1 CASSLGRGDRVFYEQYF TGCGCCAGCAGCTTGGGTAGGGGGGACAGGGTGTTCTACGAGCAGTACTTC
TRBJ1-3 NA 16 NA TRBV11-2 CASSLDPTGIGNTIYF TGTGCCAGCAGCTTAGATCCAACAGGGATAGGAAACACCATATATTTT
TRBJ2-6 NA 16 few TRBV6-4 CASSDSTFSGANVLTF TGTGCCAGCAGTGACTCCACCTTCTCCGGGGCCAACGTCCTGACTTTC
TRBJ2-3 TRBD1 15 NA TRBV3-1/TRBV3-2 CASSQRGQRTDTQYF TGTGCCAGCAGCCAAAGGGGACAGCGCACAGATACGCAGTATTTT
TRBJ1-2 NA 12 NA TRBV6-2/TRBV6-3 CASSWTVYGYTF TGTGCCAGCAGTTGGACCGTCTATGGCTACACCTTC
TRBJ1-1 NA 13 NA TRBV5-5 CASNLRENTEAFF TGTGCCAGCAATCTCCGGGAGAACACTGAAGCTTTCTTT
TRBJ1-4 TRBD1 16 NA TRBV5-8 CASSHGTGDGNEKLFF TGTGCCAGCAGCCACGGGACAGGGGATGGCAATGAAAAACTGTTTTTT